Described below is a single T cell receptor beta chain sequence and its context. The target of this receptor is not known. No clone much larger than this one lies a single base away; base qualities are absent. The germline V gene (reference sequence) gives CDR1 as LNHDA and CDR2 as SQIVND. Trimming accounts for 3 bases at V and 7 bases at J, while the number of junction bases matched to no gene is 7. The CDR3 measures 15 amino acids from cysteine to phenylalanine. Only the CDR3 DNA is retained, 45 bases long and in frame from the first base. The sample originates from a study of shared clonotypes between healthy human individuals (dated by TCRdb to the early 2020s). Study-wide context: Three men and a couple of women, aged 18 to 49 years, made up the cohort. To estimate repertoire size and how much clonotype sharing occurs between individuals, the study deeply sequenced the blood TCR repertoires of about five healthy adults. Per donor, leukapheresis produced somewhere between about 0.9 and 10 billion PBMCs. Per donor, three plates each were used for CD4 naive and CD4 memory, two for CD8 naive, and one for CD8 memory. To increase sequencing depth and limit assay-specific biases, different laboratories used diverse techniques to prepare libraries and sequence TCR repertoires.

Healthy HIV-negative adults with no recently reported acute infections or vaccinations were included as donors. Every donor was a Caucasian adult residing in Nashville, Tennessee, USA. CD8 memory samples were composed of magnetically selected CD45RO+ cells combined with CCR7-negative CD45RA+ effector memory (TemRA) cells. Blood was obtained by leukapheresis, after which PBMCs were separated by Ficoll-Histopaque density gradient centrifugation and cryopreserved in liquid nitrogen vapor phase. Purity and quantity of every magnetically sorted T cell population were checked by analytical flow cytometry. Each sorted fraction had its genomic DNA isolated and then quantified by UV absorbance on a Nanodrop 2000c. TCR CDR3 regions were amplified from genomic DNA by multiplex PCR using the deep immunoSEQ assay. Extracted genomic DNA from each cell subset was distributed evenly across all wells of several immunoSEQ 96-well plates, and each plate was treated as a replicate. For sorted subsets, each replicate PCR was loaded with 200 to 250 ng genomic DNA, equivalent to roughly 30,000 T cell genomes. Purified libraries were quantified with a Qubit 3.0 fluorometer, sized on a Bioanalyzer 2100, and re-quantified with the KAPA Library Quantification kit. Every immunoSEQ 96-well plate was sequenced on a separate single-read 150-cycle Illumina NextSeq 550 flow cell. For the original study's pipeline: Because only junctional sequences without quality scores were contained in the immunoSEQ output, filtering matching that applied to full-length reads could not be performed. Sequences were annotated with PyIR, a Python wrapper for IgBLAST v1.9, and V/J genes and CDR3 were assigned using IMGT germline references. Reads were filtered out if the reads had weak V/J assignments (E-value above 1e-6), no CDR3, stop codons, out-of-frame junctions, or ambiguous translated residues. V3J clonotypes were defined as sequences sharing an identical inferred V gene, J gene, and CDR3 amino acid sequence. Percentage overlap between repertoires was computed as shared unique clonotypes divided by the size of the smaller repertoire. Richness of each repertoire was evaluated using RTK rarefaction, the Chao1 estimator, and Recon v2.1 estimates of unobserved clonotypes. Generation probabilities for all TCRbeta clonotypes obtained by the gDNA method from a few donors were computed using OLGA. The source is immuneACCESS, and TCRdb retained only in-frame sequences with V and J called. Part of the clones is not carried over; for the studies checked, unresolved V genes explain less than half of this, and the remainder is unexplained. D and trimming come from the DNA, and the V and J calls and clone size come from that table. The sample data list some 320,000 clones, and about nine tenths of these were observed just once. The top ten clonotypes cover roughly 17% of the sample.

Study-wide findings and limitations: Compared with non-shared clonotypes, clonotypes shared by all four sorted-subset donors had higher generation probabilities. Estimated clonotype richness was generally larger for naive than for memory subsets. When a handful of donors were compared, the shared fraction of clonotypes was 5% to 6.5% for naive CD4, 3.5% for naive CD8, 2% to 2.5% for memory CD4, and roughly 0.43% for memory CD8. The genetic and exposure-history diversity represented was limited by the small number of donors. Even with the large sequencing depth, rarefaction of the sorted-subset datasets indicated that sequencing was incomplete. Only blood was sampled, and tissue TCR repertoires likely differ from those in blood. Pairwise subsampling indicated that sequencing depth was expected to affect the degree of clonotype sharing among donors.

The sample consisted of memory CD8+ T cells sorted from blood. Reading the label with the study, this specimen's cell subset or site is: CD45RO+ cells pooled with CCR7-negative TemRA cells. This clonotype was obtained from a man aged 18 to 35 in good health. The receptor chain draws on TRBV19 and TRBJ2-1; 9 central bases correspond to TRBD2. The CDR3 region reads CASSMGASGINEQFF. The DNA reads TGTGCCAGTAGTATGGGGGCTAGCGGGATTAATGAGCAGTTCTTC.